These 12 T cell receptor beta chains originate from one sample sequenced in a study of blood T cells in healthy people across ages. The authors ran a second PCR of about 7 to 12 cycles using a sample-barcoded 5' primer and a J-beta primer mix. TCRdb fed the 5' RACE reads into MiXCR, producing one record per CDR3 protein. The sample has 920,000 or so distinct CDR3 sequences, 40% to 45% seen once. The source material was blood. The receptor source for this set is a woman aged 55-69 years in good health.

This clonotype was counted a single time. The chain uses TRBV7-2 and TRBJ2-3, with D tentatively TRBD2 (6 bases). This CDR3 region has 12 residues. Trimming stripped 2 bases from V and 9 bases from J, with 9 bases between. Per germline, CDR1 SGHTA and CDR2 FQGNSA. This CDR3 reads CASSLQLATQYF. The CDR3 nucleotides are TGTGCCAGCAGCTTACAACTAGCAACGCAGTATTTT. Filled out from reference TRBV7-2 and TRBJ2-3, the complete variable domain reads GAGVSQSPSNKVTEKGKDVELRCDPISGHTALYWYRQSLGQGLEFLIYFQGNSAPDKSGLPSDRFSAERTGGSVSTLTIQRTQQEDSAVYLCASSLQLATQYFGPGTRLTVL.

J is TRBJ2-1 and V is TRBV5-6; TRBD2 matches 7 bases. The CDR3 is 17 amino acids. V lost 0 bases and J lost 0; bases outside the gene matches: 6. Looked up from germline, CDR1 is SGHDT and CDR2 is YYEEEE. The CDR3 nucleotides are TGTGCCAGCAGCTTGGAAATGGGACTAAGCTCCTACAATGAGCAGTTCTTC. Amino acids: CASSLEMGLSSYNEQFF. Filled out from reference TRBV5-6 and TRBJ2-1, the complete variable domain reads DAGVTQSPTHLIKTRGQQVTLRCSPKSGHDTVSWYQQALGQGPQFIFQYYEEEERQRGNFPDRFSGHQFPNYSSELNVNALLLGDSALYLCASSLEMGLSSYNEQFFGPGTRLTVL.

The chain has TRBV3-1 and TRBJ2-7, with D possibly TRBD1 on 5 matching bases. Germline V gene lookup returns CDR1 LGHDT and CDR2 YNNKEL (reference sequence). V was cut by 0 bases and J by 9 bases, with 15 bases left in between. This CDR3 is 14 amino acids long. The CDR3 loop is CASSQEGPTVRQYF. The CDR3 DNA reads TGTGCCAGCAGCCAAGAAGGGCCGACAGTAAGGCAGTACTTC.

This chain joins TRBV20-1 and TRBJ1-4; D gene unclear. The CDR3 spans 14 residues. Trimming cost V 3 bases and J 7 bases, with 15 bases left between them. CDR1 and CDR2 (germline): DFQATT, SNEGSKA (reference sequence). The DNA of the CDR3 is TGCAGTGCTAGGGGTCCTCCGAAGGGTGAAAAACTGTTTTTT. Its translation: CSARGPPKGEKLFF.

V and J are TRBV10-3 and TRBJ2-1; the D gene is possibly TRBD2 (6 bases). The CDR3 consists of 15 residues. Trimming cost V 8 bases and J 0 bases, with 14 bases left between them. Germline V gives CDR1 ENHRY, CDR2 SYGVKD. This chain's CDR3 is CAIDQGGTSYNEQFF. DNA for the CDR3: TGTGCCATCGACCAAGGCGGGACCTCCTACAATGAGCAGTTCTTC.

The chain uses TRBV5-1 and TRBJ1-2, with 9 bases fitting TRBD1. The CDR3 runs 17 residues. Unmatched junction bases numbered 16, after V lost 4 bases and J lost 6 bases. Germline CDR1 is SGHRS and CDR2 is YFSETQ. As DNA, the CDR3 is TGCGCCAGCAGCCCGGATGGGACAGGGCGCTCCCATGATGGCTACACCTTC. This codes for CASSPDGTGRSHDGYTF. Full variable domain (remainder filled in from reference TRBV5-1 and TRBJ1-2): KAGVTQTPRYLIKTRGQQVTLSCSPISGHRSVSWYQQTPGQGLQFLFEYFSETQRNKGNFPGRFSGRQFSNSRSEMNVSTLELGDSALYLCASSPDGTGRSHDGYTFGSGTRLTVV.

This clonotype was counted a few times. The J gene is TRBJ2-1, the V gene TRBV24-1; D may be TRBD1 (6 bases). The CDR3 is made up of 13 amino acids. V dropped 9 bases and J dropped 8 bases, with 16 bases sitting between them. Germline V gene lookup returns CDR1 KGHDR and CDR2 SFDVKD. CDR3 coding DNA: TGTGCCACCGCCGGTACTCCAGGGGATGAGCAGTTCTTC. Protein: CATAGTPGDEQFF.

This chain uses TRBV7-9 with TRBJ2-5; D unclear. The CDR3 loop spans 13 amino acids. The germline V gene encodes CDR1 SEHNR and CDR2 FQNEAQ (reference sequence). Deletions cut 3 bases from V and 11 bases from J, with 16 bases between. CDR3 sequence reads: CASSFKGLNEQYF. Written as DNA, the CDR3 is TGTGCCAGCAGCTTTAAAGGTCTCAATGAGCAGTACTTC.

J is TRBJ2-4 and V is TRBV7-2; D call uncertain. Germline loops: CDR1 SGHTA, CDR2 FQGNSA. CDR3 length: 15 residues. Trimming removed 3 bases from V and 0 bases from J, with 9 bases in between. For the CDR3, the DNA is TGTGCCAGCAGCTTTAAAGCACTAGCCAAAAACATTCAGTACTTC. It codes for CASSFKALAKNIQYF.

The genes are TRBV20-1 and TRBJ2-5; 10 bases map to TRBD2. CDR1 and CDR2 from the germline V gene are DFQATT and SNEGSKA (reference sequence). V dropped 5 bases and J dropped 6; count of bases not matched to a gene: 12. The CDR3 extends over 15 amino acids. CDR3 DNA sequence: TGCAGTGCTTCAGAAAGCGGGAGGGCCGCAAAGACCCAGTACTTC. Amino acid sequence: CSASESGRAAKTQYF.

About this clonotype itself: Relative to the germline gene, one junction end is altered; a read error may explain this. The V and J genes are TRBV7-3 and TRBJ2-1; TRBD2 might be the D (5 bases). CDR3 length: 14 amino acids. Germline V gives CDR1 SGHTA, CDR2 FQGTGA. This CDR3 reads CASGLAGRYNEQFF. Written as DNA, the CDR3 is TGTGCCAGCGGCTTGGCGGGTCGATACAATGAGCAGTTCTTC.

This clonotype appeared a few times. As DNA, the CDR3 is TGTGCCAGTGACCGTAGCGGGAGGGCCTACGAGCAGTACTTC. Protein sequence: CASDRSGRAYEQYF. The V gene is TRBV30, the J gene TRBJ2-4; 11 nucleotides match TRBD2. The J call may be faulty, since TRBJ2-7 better matches the DNA end. Germline lookup yields CDR1 GTSNPN and CDR2 SVGIG (reference sequence). This CDR3 region has 14 residues.